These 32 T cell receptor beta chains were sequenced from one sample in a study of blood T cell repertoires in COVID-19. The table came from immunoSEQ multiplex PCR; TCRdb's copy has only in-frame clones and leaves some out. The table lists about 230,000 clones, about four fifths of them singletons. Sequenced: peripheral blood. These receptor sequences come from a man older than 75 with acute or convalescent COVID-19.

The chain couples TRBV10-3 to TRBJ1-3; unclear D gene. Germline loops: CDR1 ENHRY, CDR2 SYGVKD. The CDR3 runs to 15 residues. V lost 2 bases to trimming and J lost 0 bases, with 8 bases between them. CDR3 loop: CAISEAELSGNTIYF. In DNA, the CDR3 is TGTGCCATCAGTGAGGCGGAGCTCTCTGGAAACACCATATATTTT.

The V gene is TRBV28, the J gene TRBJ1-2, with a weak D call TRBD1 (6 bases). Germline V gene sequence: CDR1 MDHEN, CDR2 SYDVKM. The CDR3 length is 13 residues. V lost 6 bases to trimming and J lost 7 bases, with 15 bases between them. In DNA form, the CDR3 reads TGTGCCAGCAGCCAAAACAGGGTTTTTGGCTACACCTTC. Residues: CASSQNRVFGYTF.

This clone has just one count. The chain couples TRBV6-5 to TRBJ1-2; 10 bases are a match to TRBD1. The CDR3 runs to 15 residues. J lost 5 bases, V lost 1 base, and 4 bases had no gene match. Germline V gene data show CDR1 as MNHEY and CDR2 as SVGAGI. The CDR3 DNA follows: TGTGCCAGCAGTTACTGGGACAGGGGTAGATATGGCTACACCTTC. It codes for CASSYWDRGRYGYTF.

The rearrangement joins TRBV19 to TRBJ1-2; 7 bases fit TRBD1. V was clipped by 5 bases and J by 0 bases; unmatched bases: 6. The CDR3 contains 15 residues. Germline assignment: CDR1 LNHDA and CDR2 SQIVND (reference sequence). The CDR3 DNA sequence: TGTGCCAGTAGTCCAGACAGGGTGGCTAACTATGGCTACACCTTC. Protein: CASSPDRVANYGYTF.

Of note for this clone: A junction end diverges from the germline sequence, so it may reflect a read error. The CDR3: CASSLGQNTGELFF. In DNA, the CDR3 is TGTGCTAGCAGCTTGGGGCAGAACACCGGGGAGCTGTTTTTT. The chain joins TRBV7-7 to TRBJ2-2; weak D call: TRBD1 (5 bases). Germline lookup yields CDR1 SSHAT and CDR2 FNYEAQ (reference sequence). This CDR3 spans 14 amino acids.

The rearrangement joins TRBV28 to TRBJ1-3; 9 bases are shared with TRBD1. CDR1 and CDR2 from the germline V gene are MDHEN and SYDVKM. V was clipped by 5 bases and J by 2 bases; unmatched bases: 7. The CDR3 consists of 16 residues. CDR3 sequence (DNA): TGTGCCAGCAGTACCGGACAGGGGCTGCCTGGAAACACCATATATTTT. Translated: CASSTGQGLPGNTIYF.

The CDR3 DNA reads as TGTGCCAGCAGCGGACAGGGGGCGCGGGGGGAAAAACTGTTTTTT. It encodes CASSGQGARGEKLFF. The V call is TRBV9, the J call TRBJ1-4; 10 nucleotides agree with TRBD1. CDR3 length equals 15 residues. Looked up from germline, CDR1 is SGDLS and CDR2 is YYNGEE. V shed 3 bases and J 8 bases; nucleotides not matched to a gene: 7.

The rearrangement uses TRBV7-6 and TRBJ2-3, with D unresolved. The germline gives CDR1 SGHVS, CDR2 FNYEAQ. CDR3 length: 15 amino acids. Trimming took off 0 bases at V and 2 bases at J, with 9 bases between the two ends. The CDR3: CASSLAPRVTDTQYF. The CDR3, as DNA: TGTGCCAGCAGCTTAGCGCCCCGGGTCACAGATACGCAGTATTTT.

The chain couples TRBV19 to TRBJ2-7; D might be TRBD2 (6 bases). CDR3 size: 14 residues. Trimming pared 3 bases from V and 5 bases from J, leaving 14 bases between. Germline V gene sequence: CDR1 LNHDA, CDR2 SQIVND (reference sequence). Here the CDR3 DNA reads TGTGCCAGTAGTATCCTGGTGGGGGGTAACGAGCAGTACTTC. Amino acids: CASSILVGGNEQYF.

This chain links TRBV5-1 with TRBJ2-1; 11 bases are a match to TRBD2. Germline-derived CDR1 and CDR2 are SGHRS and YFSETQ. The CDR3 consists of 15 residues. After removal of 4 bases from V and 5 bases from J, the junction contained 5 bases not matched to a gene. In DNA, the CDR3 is TGCGCCAGCAGCCGACTAGCGGGATTCAACAATGAGCAGTTCTTC. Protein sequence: CASSRLAGFNNEQFF.

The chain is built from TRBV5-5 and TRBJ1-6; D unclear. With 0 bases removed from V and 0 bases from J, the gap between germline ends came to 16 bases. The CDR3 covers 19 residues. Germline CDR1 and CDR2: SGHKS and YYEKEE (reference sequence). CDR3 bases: TGTGCCAGCAGCTTGGAGATCTCGGGTCGGAGCTCCTATAATTCACCCCTCCACTTT. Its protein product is CASSLEISGRSSYNSPLHF.

This chain's CDR3 is CAFLRTGWNEQYF. CDR3 DNA: TGTGCGTTCCTTAGGACAGGGTGGAACGAGCAGTACTTC. The rearrangement joins TRBV27 to TRBJ2-7; 8 nucleotides align to TRBD1. Germline CDR1 MNHEY, CDR2 SMNVEV (reference sequence). The CDR3 covers 13 residues.

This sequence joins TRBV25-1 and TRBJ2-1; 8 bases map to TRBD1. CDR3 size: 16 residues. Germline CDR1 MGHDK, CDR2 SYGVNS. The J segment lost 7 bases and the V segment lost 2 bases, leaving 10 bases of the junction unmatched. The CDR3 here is CASSEAGGVFNNEQFF. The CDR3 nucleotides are TGTGCCAGCAGTGAAGCAGGGGGCGTTTTTAATAATGAGCAGTTCTTC.

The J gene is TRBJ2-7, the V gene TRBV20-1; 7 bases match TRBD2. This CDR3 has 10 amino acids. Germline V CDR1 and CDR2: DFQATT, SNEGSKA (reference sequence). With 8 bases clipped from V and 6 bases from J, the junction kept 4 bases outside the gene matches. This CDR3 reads CSPTGGEQYF. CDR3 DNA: TGCAGTCCGACGGGGGGCGAGCAGTACTTC.

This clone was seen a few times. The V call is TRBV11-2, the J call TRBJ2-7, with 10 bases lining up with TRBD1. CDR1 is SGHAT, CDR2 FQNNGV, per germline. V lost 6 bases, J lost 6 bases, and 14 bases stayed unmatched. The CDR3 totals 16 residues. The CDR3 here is CASSRMGQGMPSEQYF. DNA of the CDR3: TGTGCCAGCAGTAGAATGGGACAGGGGATGCCATCCGAGCAGTACTTC.

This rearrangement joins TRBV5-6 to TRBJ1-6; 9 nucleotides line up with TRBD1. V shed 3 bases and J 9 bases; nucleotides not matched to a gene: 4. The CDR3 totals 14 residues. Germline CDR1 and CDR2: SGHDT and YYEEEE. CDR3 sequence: CASSSGTGTSPLHF. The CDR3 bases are TGTGCCAGCAGCTCCGGGACAGGGACTTCACCCCTCCACTTT.

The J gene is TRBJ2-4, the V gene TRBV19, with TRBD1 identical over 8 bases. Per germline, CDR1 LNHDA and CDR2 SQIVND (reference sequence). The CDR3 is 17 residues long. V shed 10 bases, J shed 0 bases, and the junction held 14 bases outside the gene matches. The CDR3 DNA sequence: TGTGCCACCTCGGACAGGGCTTTTTCCTTAGCCAAAAACATTCAGTACTTC. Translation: CATSDRAFSLAKNIQYF.

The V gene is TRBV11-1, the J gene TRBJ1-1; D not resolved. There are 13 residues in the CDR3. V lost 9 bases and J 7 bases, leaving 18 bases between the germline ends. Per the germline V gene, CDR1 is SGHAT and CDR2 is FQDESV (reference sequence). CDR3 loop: CASNPREGIEAFF. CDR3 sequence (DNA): TGTGCCAGTAACCCCCGGGAAGGAATTGAAGCTTTCTTT.

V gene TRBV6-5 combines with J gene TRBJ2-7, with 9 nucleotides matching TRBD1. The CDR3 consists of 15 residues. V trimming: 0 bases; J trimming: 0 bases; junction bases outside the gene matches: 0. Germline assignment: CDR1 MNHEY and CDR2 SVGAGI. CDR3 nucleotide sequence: TGTGCCAGCAGTTACTCGGACAGGGGCTCCTACGAGCAGTACTTC. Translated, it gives CASSYSDRGSYEQYF.

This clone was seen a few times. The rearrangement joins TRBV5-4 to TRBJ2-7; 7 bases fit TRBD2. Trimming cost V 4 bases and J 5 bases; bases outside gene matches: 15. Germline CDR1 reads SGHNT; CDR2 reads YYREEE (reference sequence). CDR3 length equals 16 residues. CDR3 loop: CASSPGEGLSSDEQYF. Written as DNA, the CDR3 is TGTGCCAGCAGCCCGGGCGAGGGACTATCTTCCGACGAGCAGTACTTC.

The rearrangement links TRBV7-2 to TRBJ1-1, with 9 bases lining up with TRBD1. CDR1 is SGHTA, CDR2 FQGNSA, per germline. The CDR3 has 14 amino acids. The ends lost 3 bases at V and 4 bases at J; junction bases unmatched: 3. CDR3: CASSFRQGVTEAFF. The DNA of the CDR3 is TGTGCCAGCAGCTTTCGACAGGGGGTCACTGAAGCTTTCTTT.

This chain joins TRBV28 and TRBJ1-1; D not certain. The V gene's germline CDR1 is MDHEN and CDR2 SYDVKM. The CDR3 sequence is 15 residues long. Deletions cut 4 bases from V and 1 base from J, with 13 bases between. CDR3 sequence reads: CASSSPVPGNTEAFF. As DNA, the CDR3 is TGTGCCAGCAGTTCTCCGGTCCCTGGGAACACTGAAGCTTTCTTT.

The CDR3 is CASSLGTGEGNIQYF. Here the CDR3 DNA reads TGTGCCAGCAGCTTAGGGACAGGGGAAGGGAACATTCAGTACTTC. The chain is built from TRBV7-9 and TRBJ2-4; the match to TRBD1 covers 9 bases. From germline, CDR1 is SEHNR and CDR2 FQNEAQ (reference sequence). The CDR3 runs to 15 residues. V lost 1 base to trimming and J lost 7 bases; unmatched junction nucleotides: 5.

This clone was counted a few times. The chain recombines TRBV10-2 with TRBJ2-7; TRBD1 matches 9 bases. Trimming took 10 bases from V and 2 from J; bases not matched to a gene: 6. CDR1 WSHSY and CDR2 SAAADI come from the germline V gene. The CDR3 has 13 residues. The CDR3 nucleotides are TGCGCCACCCAAGACAGGGGGACCTACGAGCAGTACTTC. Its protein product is CATQDRGTYEQYF.

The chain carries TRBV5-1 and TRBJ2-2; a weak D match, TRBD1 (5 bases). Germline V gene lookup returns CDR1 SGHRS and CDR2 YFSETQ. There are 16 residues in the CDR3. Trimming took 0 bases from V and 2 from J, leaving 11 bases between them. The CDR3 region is CASSLAAGSNTGELFF. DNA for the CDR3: TGCGCCAGCAGCTTGGCGGCAGGGTCTAACACCGGGGAGCTGTTTTTT.

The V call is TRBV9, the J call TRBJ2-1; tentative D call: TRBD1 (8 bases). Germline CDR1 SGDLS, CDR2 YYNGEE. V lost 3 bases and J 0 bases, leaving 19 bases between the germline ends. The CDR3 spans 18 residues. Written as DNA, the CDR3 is TGTGCCAGCAGCGGCCGGACAGGGCGGGAGAGCTCCTACAATGAGCAGTTCTTC. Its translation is CASSGRTGRESSYNEQFF.

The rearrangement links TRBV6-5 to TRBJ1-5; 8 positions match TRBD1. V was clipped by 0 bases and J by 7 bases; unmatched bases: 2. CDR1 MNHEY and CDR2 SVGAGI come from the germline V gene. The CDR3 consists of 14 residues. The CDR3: CASSYSDRGQPQHF. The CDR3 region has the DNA TGTGCCAGCAGTTACTCTGACAGGGGACAGCCCCAGCATTTT.

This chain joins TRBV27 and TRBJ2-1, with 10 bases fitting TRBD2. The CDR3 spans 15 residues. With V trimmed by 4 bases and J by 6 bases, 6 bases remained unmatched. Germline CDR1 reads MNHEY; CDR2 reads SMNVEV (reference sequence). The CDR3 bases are TGTGCCAGCAGTTCTCTAGCGGGAGTATCCAATGAGCAGTTCTTC. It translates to CASSSLAGVSNEQFF.

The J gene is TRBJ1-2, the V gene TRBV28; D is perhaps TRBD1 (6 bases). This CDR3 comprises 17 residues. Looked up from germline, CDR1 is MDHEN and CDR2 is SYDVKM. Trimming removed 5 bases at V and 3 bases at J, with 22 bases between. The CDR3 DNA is TGTGCCAGCAGTCACGCAGGGCAGGGGTCCTTGGACTATGGCTACACCTTC. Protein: CASSHAGQGSLDYGYTF.

The CDR3 protein is CATSDLQLGQQYF. CDR3 bases: TGTGCCACCAGTGATTTGCAACTAGGTCAACAGTACTTC. The rearrangement uses TRBV24-1 and TRBJ2-4; tentative D call: TRBD2 (5 bases). The CDR3 has 13 residues. Trimming removed 0 bases at V and 13 bases at J, with 12 bases between. Germline CDR1 is KGHDR and CDR2 is SFDVKD.

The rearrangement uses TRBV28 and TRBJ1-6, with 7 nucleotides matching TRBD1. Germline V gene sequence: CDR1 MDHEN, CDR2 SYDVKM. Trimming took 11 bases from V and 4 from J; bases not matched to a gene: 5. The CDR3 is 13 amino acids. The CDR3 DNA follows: TGTGCCGGAGGGACAGCTTATAATTCACCCCTCCACTTT. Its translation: CAGGTAYNSPLHF.

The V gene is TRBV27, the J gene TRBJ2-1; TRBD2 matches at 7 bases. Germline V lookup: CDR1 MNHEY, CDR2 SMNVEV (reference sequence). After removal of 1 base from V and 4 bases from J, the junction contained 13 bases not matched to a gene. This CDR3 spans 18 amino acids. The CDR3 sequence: CASSLFAGVRPGYNEQFF. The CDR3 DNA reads TGTGCCAGCAGTTTATTTGCGGGGGTCCGACCCGGATACAATGAGCAGTTCTTC.